This entry lists 6 T cell receptor beta chains sequenced from one sample in a study of T cells in Graves' hyperthyroidism and ophthalmopathy. RNA transcripts yielded amplified TCR beta CDR3 regions. HTBI primers were used for first-round RT-PCR of the TCR CDR3. TCRdb recomputed calls from the multiplex PCR reads with MiXCR, one row per CDR3 protein. The repertoire holds approximately 350,000 distinct CDR3 sequences, roughly 15% seen once, with about 21% in the top ten. Sequencing was done on a sample of blood. These receptors were taken from a woman aged 60-75 years with Graves' ophthalmopathy.

Ten or more counts support this clonotype. This chain connects TRBV5-1 to TRBJ2-5; TRBD2 aligns across 9 bases. Germline values: CDR1 SGHRS, CDR2 YFSETQ. Trimming took 3 bases from V and 5 from J; bases not matched to a gene: 5. This CDR3 spans 14 amino acids. Here the CDR3 reads CASSSGLAQETQYF. CDR3 in DNA: TGCGCCAGCAGCTCGGGACTAGCCCAGGAGACCCAGTACTTC.

In this sample, this clonotype turned up a few times. The rearrangement links TRBV6-1 to TRBJ2-5; D is ambiguous. The CDR3 has 12 amino acids. Between the trimmed V and J ends, which lost 5 bases and 5 bases, there was a span of 9 bases. The germline V gene encodes CDR1 MNHNS and CDR2 SASEGT. CDR3: CASSKERETQYF. The CDR3 nucleotides read TGTGCCAGCAGTAAGGAGCGCGAGACCCAGTACTTC.

This clonotype has more than one count but fewer than ten. V usage is TRBV7-9 and J usage is TRBJ2-2; 7 bases fit TRBD2. V lost 4 bases and J lost 5; bases outside the gene matches: 10. There are 16 residues in the CDR3. Germline CDR1 and CDR2: SEHNR and FQNEAQ (reference sequence). Here the CDR3 reads CASSWEGLVLTGELFF. DNA of the CDR3: TGTGCCAGCAGCTGGGAAGGACTAGTTTTAACCGGGGAGCTGTTTTTT.

This chain uses TRBV3-1 with TRBJ2-5; 8 nucleotides match TRBD2. Germline V gene lookup returns CDR1 LGHDT and CDR2 YNNKEL (reference sequence). Trimming at V came to 4 bases and at J to 12 bases, leaving 4 bases not matched to a gene. This CDR3 comprises 11 residues. The CDR3 DNA reads as TGTGCCAGCAGCCTAGGGACTAGGAAGTACTTC. Amino acids: CASSLGTRKYF.

The chain couples TRBV20-1 to TRBJ1-3; D might be TRBD1 (5 bases). The CDR3 consists of 16 residues. From germline, CDR1 is DFQATT and CDR2 SNEGSKA (reference sequence). V lost 1 base and J 0 bases, leaving 13 bases between the germline ends. The CDR3 sequence: CSARVRGTVSGNTIYF. CDR3 nucleotide sequence: TGCAGTGCTAGAGTTCGTGGGACCGTCTCTGGAAACACCATATATTTT.

This clonotype was seen only a few times. V usage is TRBV25-1 and J usage is TRBJ1-6; 7 nucleotides align to TRBD1. The CDR3 runs to 15 residues. Unmatched junction bases numbered 5, after V lost 2 bases and J lost 7 bases. Germline V gene sequence: CDR1 MGHDK, CDR2 SYGVNS. The CDR3 reads CASSEHRGDNSPLHF. The CDR3, as DNA: TGTGCCAGCAGTGAACACAGGGGCGACAATTCACCCCTCCACTTT.